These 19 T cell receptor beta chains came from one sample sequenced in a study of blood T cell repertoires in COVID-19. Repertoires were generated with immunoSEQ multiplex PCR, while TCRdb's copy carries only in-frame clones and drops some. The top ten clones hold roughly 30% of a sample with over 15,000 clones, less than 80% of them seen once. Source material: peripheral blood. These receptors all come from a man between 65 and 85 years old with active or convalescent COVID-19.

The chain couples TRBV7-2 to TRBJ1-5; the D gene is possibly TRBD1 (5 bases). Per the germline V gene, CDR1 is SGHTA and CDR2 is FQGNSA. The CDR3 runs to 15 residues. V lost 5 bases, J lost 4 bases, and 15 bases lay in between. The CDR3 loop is CASSPGTRENQPQHF. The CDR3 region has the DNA TGTGCCAGCAGCCCCGGAACCAGGGAAAATCAGCCCCAGCATTTT. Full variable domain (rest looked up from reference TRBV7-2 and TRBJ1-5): GAGVSQSPSNKVTEKGKDVELRCDPISGHTALYWYRQSLGQGLEFLIYFQGNSAPDKSGLPSDRFSAERTGGSVSTLTIQRTQQEDSAVYLCASSPGTRENQPQHFGDGTRLSIL.

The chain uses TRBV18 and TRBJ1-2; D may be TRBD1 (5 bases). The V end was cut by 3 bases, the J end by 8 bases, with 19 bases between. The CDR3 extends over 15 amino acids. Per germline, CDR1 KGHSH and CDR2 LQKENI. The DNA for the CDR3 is TGTGCCAGCTCACCGAATTCCGACAGAAAGTACGGCTACACCTTC. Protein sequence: CASSPNSDRKYGYTF.

The CDR3, as DNA: TGCGCCAGCAGGACTAGCGGGGGGCCTAGCACAGATACGCAGTATTTT. Translating it yields CASRTSGGPSTDTQYF. This rearrangement joins TRBV10-1 to TRBJ2-3, with 13 bases matching TRBD2. Trimming cost V 6 bases and J 0 bases; bases outside gene matches: 3. Looked up from germline, CDR1 is WNHNN and CDR2 is SYGVQD (reference sequence). The CDR3 has 16 residues.

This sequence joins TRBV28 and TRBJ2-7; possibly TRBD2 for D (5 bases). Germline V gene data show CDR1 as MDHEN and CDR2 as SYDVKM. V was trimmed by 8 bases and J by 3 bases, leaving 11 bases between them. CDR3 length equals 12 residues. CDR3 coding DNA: TGTGCCAGCGGCGGGCGCTACTACGAGCAGTACTTC. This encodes CASGGRYYEQYF.

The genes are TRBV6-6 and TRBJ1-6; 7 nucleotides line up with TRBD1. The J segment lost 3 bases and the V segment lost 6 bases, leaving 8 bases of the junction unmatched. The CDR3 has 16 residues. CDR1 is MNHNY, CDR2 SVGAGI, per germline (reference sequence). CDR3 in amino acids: CASRRTGEFYNSPLHF. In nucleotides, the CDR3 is TGTGCCAGCAGAAGAACAGGGGAATTCTATAATTCACCCCTCCACTTT.

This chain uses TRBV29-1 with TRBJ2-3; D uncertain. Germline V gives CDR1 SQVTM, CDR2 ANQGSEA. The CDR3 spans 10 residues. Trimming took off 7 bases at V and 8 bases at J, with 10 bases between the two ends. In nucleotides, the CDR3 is TGCAGCGCTCGAGGTGCTACGCAGTATTTT. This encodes CSARGATQYF.

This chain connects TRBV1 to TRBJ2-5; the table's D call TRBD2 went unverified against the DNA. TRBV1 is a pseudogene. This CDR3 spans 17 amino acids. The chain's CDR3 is CTSSQDWQRGPKETQYF. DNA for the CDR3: TGCACCAGCAGCCAAGATTGGCAGCGGGGACCTAAAGAGACCCAGTACTTC.

In DNA, the CDR3 is TGCGCCAGCAGAAGGTTGGAGAATTCACCCCTCCACTTT. This codes for CASRRLENSPLHF. The chain joins TRBV5-1 to TRBJ1-6; D remains ambiguous. V gave up 5 bases and J gave up 7 bases, with 10 bases separating them. There are 13 residues in the CDR3. CDR1 and CDR2 (germline): SGHRS, YFSETQ.

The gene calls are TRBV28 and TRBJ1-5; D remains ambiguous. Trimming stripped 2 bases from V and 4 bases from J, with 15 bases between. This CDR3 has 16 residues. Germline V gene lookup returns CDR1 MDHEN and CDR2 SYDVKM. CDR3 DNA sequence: TGTGCCAGCAGTTTAGGAGTGGGAGGGCTTAATCAGCCCCAGCATTTT. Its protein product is CASSLGVGGLNQPQHF.

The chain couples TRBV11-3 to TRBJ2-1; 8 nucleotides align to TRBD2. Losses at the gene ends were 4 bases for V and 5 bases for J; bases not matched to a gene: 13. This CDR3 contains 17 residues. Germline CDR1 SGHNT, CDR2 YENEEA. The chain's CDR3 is CASSSPVPGGRNNEQFF. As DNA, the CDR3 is TGTGCCAGCAGCTCACCGGTACCCGGCGGGAGGAACAATGAGCAGTTCTTC.

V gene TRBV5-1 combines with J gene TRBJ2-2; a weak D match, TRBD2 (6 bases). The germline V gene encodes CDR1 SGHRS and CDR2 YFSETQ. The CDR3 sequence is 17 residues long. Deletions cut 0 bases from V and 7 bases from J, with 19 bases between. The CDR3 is CASSLEEVLRGSGELFF. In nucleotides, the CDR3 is TGCGCCAGCAGCTTGGAAGAGGTGTTGCGGGGAAGCGGGGAGCTGTTTTTT.

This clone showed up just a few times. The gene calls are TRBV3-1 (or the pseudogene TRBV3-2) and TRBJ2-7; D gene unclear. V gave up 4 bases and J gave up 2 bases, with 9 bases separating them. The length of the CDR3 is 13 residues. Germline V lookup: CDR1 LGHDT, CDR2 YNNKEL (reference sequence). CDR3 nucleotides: TGTGCCAGCAGCCCCTCAGGAACCTACGAGCAGTACTTC. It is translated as CASSPSGTYEQYF.

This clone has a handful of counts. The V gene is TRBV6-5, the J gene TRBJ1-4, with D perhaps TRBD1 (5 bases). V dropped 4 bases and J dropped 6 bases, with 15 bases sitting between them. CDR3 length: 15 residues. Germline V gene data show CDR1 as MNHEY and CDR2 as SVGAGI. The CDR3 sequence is CASSSAGLGDEKLFF. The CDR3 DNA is TGTGCCAGCAGTTCCGCAGGGCTTGGAGATGAAAAACTGTTTTTT.

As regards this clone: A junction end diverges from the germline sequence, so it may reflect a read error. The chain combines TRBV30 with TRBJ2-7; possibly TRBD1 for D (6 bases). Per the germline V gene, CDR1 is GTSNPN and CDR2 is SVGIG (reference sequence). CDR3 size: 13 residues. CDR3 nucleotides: TGTGCCTGGAGCGCGGACAGCTCCCTACAATCAACCTTC. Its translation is CAWSADSSLQSTF.

This CDR3 is CASSFNRAPRSPLHF. In nucleotides, the CDR3 is TGTGCCAGCAGTTTCAACAGGGCCCCGCGTTCACCCCTCCACTTT. The V and J genes are TRBV27 and TRBJ1-6, with D maybe TRBD1 (6 bases). V lost 3 bases and J lost 9, with 15 bases in between. Germline CDR1 MNHEY, CDR2 SMNVEV (reference sequence). The CDR3 has 15 residues.

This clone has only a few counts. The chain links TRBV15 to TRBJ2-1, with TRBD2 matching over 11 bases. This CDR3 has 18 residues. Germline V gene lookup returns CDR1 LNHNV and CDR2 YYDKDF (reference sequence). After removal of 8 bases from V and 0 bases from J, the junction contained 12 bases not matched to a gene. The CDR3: CATPVVAGGPSSYNEQFF. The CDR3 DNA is TGTGCCACCCCGGTTGTAGCGGGAGGGCCTAGCTCCTACAATGAGCAGTTCTTC.

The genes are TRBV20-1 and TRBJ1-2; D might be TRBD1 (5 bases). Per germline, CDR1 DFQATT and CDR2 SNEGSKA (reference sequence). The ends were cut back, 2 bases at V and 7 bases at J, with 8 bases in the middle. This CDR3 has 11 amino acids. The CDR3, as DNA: TGCAGTGCTAGATTGGGGGGTGGCTACACCTTC. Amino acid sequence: CSARLGGGYTF.

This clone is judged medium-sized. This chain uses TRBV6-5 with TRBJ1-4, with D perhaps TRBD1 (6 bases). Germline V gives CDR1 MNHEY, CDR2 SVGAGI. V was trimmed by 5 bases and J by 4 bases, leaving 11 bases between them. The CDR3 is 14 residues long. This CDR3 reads CASSSGQHNEKLFF. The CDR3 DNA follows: TGTGCCAGCAGTAGTGGACAGCATAATGAAAAACTGTTTTTT.

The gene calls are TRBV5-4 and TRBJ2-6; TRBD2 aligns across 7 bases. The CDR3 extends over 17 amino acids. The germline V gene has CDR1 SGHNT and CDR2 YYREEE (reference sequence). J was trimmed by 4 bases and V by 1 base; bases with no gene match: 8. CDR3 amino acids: CASSLWAGVLGANVLTF. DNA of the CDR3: TGTGCCAGCAGCTTGTGGGCGGGGGTCCTGGGGGCCAACGTCCTGACTTTC.